A selection of T cell receptor beta chains follows, all from one sample in a study of T-cell memory formation after mild COVID-19. TCRdb ran MiXCR on the 5' RACE reads and lists one entry per CDR3 protein. The sample carries fewer than 400,000 distinct CDR3 sequences, approximately 15% recorded once. Sequenced input: PBMCs or a T cell subset sorted from them (not recorded which). These receptors originate from a man younger than 35 who had mild COVID-19 (a few samples of this study predate the infection). Cell type and time point are not known. The CDR3 runs from the conserved cysteine through the conserved F or W. The D gene is left open where the match is weak. Some rows mark clone size as missing; the rest say once, few, many or name a class of expanded clone.

D	V	J	size	CDR3	DNA
TRBD2	TRBV5-1	TRBJ2-3	-	CASSNTGLAGGVTDTQYF	TGCGCCAGCAGCAACACGGGACTAGCGGGGGGGGTCACAGATACGCAGTATTTT
TRBD1	TRBV4-3	TRBJ2-7	-	CASSHPGQGTYEQYF	TGCGCCAGCAGCCATCCGGGACAGGGGACCTACGAGCAGTACTTC
-	TRBV6-2/TRBV6-3	TRBJ2-5	few	CASSQSGVETQYF	TGTGCCAGCAGCCAGTCGGGGGTGGAGACCCAGTACTTC
TRBD2	TRBV6-5	TRBJ2-5	-	CASSYSEAGGPETQYF	TGTGCCAGCAGTTACTCGGAAGCGGGGGGGCCAGAGACCCAGTACTTC
-	TRBV7-9	TRBJ1-5	-	CASSFLDSNQPQHF	TGTGCCAGCAGCTTCTTGGATAGCAATCAGCCCCAGCATTTT
-	TRBV7-9	TRBJ2-3	-	CASSLDPGAADTQYF	TGTGCCAGCAGCTTAGATCCGGGGGCCGCAGATACGCAGTATTTT
-	TRBV20-1	TRBJ1-2	few	CSARGGAGDLLSF	TGCAGTGCCCGAGGGGGGGCAGGGGACCTACTCTCCTTC
-	TRBV5-1	TRBJ1-4	few	CASSPRSNEKLFF	TGCGCCAGCTCACCTCGCAGTAATGAAAAACTGTTTTTT
TRBD2	TRBV27	TRBJ2-3	few	CASSPGISGGYTQYF	TGTGCCAGCAGTCCGGGGATTAGCGGGGGTTATACGCAGTATTTT
TRBD1	TRBV7-3	TRBJ2-5	-	CASSPQGSKETQYF	TGTGCCAGCAGCCCACAGGGGAGTAAGGAGACCCAGTACTTC
-	TRBV4-3	TRBJ2-3	many	CASSQEIYTDTQYF	TGCGCCAGCAGCCAAGAAATCTACACAGATACGCAGTATTTT
-	TRBV7-9	TRBJ1-6	-	CASSPPDNSPLHF	TGTGCCAGCAGCCCACCGGATAATTCACCCCTCCACTTT
-	TRBV7-8	TRBJ1-1	-	CASSPRRGLGSEAFF	TGTGCCAGCAGCCCCCGGCGGGGGTTAGGTTCTGAAGCTTTCTTT
TRBD1	TRBV20-1	TRBJ1-6	-	CSASDRGLDSPLHF	TGCAGTGCTAGCGACAGGGGGTTGGATTCACCCCTCCACTTT
TRBD1	TRBV7-6	TRBJ2-7	many	CASSQGQGSFYEQYF	TGTGCCAGCAGCCAGGGACAGGGTTCCTTCTACGAGCAGTACTTC
-	TRBV4-2	TRBJ2-5	-	CASSLAGPEETQYF	TGTGCCAGCAGCCTGGCGGGTCCCGAGGAGACCCAGTACTTC
TRBD2	TRBV7-8	TRBJ2-1	-	CASSLRGLAERPTSLNEQFF	TGTGCCAGCAGCCTACGCGGGCTAGCGGAGAGACCTACCTCGCTCAATGAGCAGTTCTTC
TRBD1	TRBV6-2/TRBV6-3	TRBJ2-7	once	CASSEQGNTYEQYF	TGTGCCAGCAGCGAACAGGGGAACACCTACGAGCAGTACTTC
-	TRBV11-2	TRBJ2-7	few	CASSPGAGTISYEQYF	TGTGCCAGCAGCCCGGGGGCCGGGACAATCTCCTACGAGCAGTACTTC
TRBD2	TRBV7-6	TRBJ2-3	few	CASTLAGGTSTDTQYF	TGTGCCAGCACCCTAGCGGGGGGGACTAGCACAGATACGCAGTATTTT
-	TRBV6-4	TRBJ2-1	-	CASSVLAFNEQFF	TGTGCCAGCAGTGTTTTAGCGTTCAATGAGCAGTTCTTC
TRBD1	TRBV23-1	TRBJ2-6	-	CASAPGTALSGANVLTF	TGCGCCAGCGCCCCTGGGACAGCACTCTCTGGGGCCAACGTCCTGACTTTC
-	TRBV29-1	TRBJ1-2	few	CSVATGYGYTF	TGCAGCGTTGCTACAGGGTATGGCTACACCTTC
-	TRBV24-1	TRBJ2-5	-	CATSDGGRGPQETQYF	TGTGCCACCAGTGATGGGGGACGGGGACCCCAAGAGACCCAGTACTTC
-	TRBV12-5	TRBJ2-6	few	CASGPGRANVLTF	TGTGCTAGTGGCCCGGGGCGGGCCAACGTCCTGACTTTC
-	TRBV20-1	TRBJ1-5	many	CSARDVGRENQPQHF	TGCAGTGCTAGAGATGTTGGTAGGGAAAATCAGCCCCAGCATTTT
-	TRBV7-9	TRBJ1-6	-	CASSQMADNSPLHF	TGTGCCAGCAGCCAGATGGCAGATAATTCACCCCTCCACTTT
TRBD2	TRBV3-1	TRBJ2-1	few	CASERAGGWNEQFF	TGTGCCAGCGAACGGGCGGGGGGATGGAATGAGCAGTTCTTC
-	TRBV7-9	TRBJ2-5	-	CASSSILGGRSGASQYF	TGTGCCAGCAGCTCAATTCTGGGTGGCAGGTCCGGGGCGTCCCAGTACTTC
-	TRBV29-1	TRBJ2-1	few	CSVQGSMRNEQFF	TGCAGCGTTCAGGGAAGCATGAGGAATGAGCAGTTCTTC
-	TRBV29-1	TRBJ1-1	-	CSVEQGLETEAFF	TGCAGCGTTGAACAGGGGCTGGAAACTGAAGCTTTCTTT
-	TRBV10-3	TRBJ2-3	-	CAINRGVTDTQYF	TGTGCCATCAATAGGGGAGTCACAGATACGCAGTATTTT
TRBD1	TRBV5-1	TRBJ1-2	-	CASSISTGTGYTF	TGCGCCAGCAGCATATCGACAGGGACTGGCTACACCTTC
TRBD1	TRBV24-1	TRBJ2-1	-	CATSDPTGTDYNEQFF	TGTGCCACCAGTGATCCCACCGGGACAGATTACAATGAGCAGTTCTTC
-	TRBV5-1	TRBJ2-7	-	CASSLELRSTGYEQYF	TGCGCCAGCAGCTTGGAGTTAAGGTCCACCGGCTACGAGCAGTACTTC
TRBD2	TRBV13	TRBJ2-1	-	CASSYTDGERGYNEQFF	TGTGCCAGCAGCTACACCGACGGGGAGCGGGGCTACAATGAGCAGTTCTTC
-	TRBV7-9	TRBJ2-7	many	CASSRWTRGPRSYEQYF	TGTGCCAGCAGCCGTTGGACCAGAGGCCCGCGCTCCTACGAGCAGTACTTC
-	TRBV6-5	TRBJ1-3	-	CASSSLVGNTIYF	TGTGCCAGCAGTTCCCTGGTTGGAAACACCATATATTTT
TRBD2	TRBV20-1	TRBJ2-7	-	CSARAPRTRDYRATPYEQYF	TGCAGTGCTAGAGCACCCCGAACCCGGGACTACCGGGCGACGCCCTACGAGCAGTACTTC
TRBD1	TRBV20-1	TRBJ1-2	-	CSALDRVSGDYTF	TGCAGTGCTCTCGACAGGGTATCTGGTGACTACACCTTC
-	TRBV4-3	TRBJ2-3	few	CASSQGLSGGGRLGTDTQYF	TGCGCCAGCAGCCAAGGGTTGTCCGGAGGGGGTAGATTAGGCACAGATACGCAGTATTTT